This TCR beta chain was obtained from a study of blood T cell repertoires in COVID-19. At the level of the study: Samples of COVID-19 (acute and convalescent) were obtained from the United States, Italy and Spain. PBMCs, B-cell-depleted T cells, or T cells provided the cDNA or gDNA that made up the material.

The method was immunoSEQ multiplex PCR; TCRdb's version includes in-frame clones alone and lacks a portion of them. The data show 130,000 to 150,000 clones, roughly 80% seen once. The germline V and J ends were trimmed by 8 bases and 1 base, with 14 bases remaining between them. Germline V gene data show CDR1 as MDHEN and CDR2 as SYDVKM. The CDR3 covers 14 residues. V gene TRBV28 combines with J gene TRBJ1-1; D remains ambiguous. This receptor was identified in an elderly woman in a cohort sampled during active or convalescent COVID-19. Material: peripheral blood. The CDR3 coding sequence is TGTGCCAGCGGAGGCCCCCAACAGAACACTGAAGCTTTCTTT. Residues: CASGGPQQNTEAFF.